This is a list of T cell receptor beta chains from one sample in a study of identical twins. From the 5' RACE reads, TCRdb called clonotypes with MiXCR, one entry per CDR3 protein. The sample contains roughly 1.6 million distinct CDR3 sequences, about 31% of which appear only once. Sample: cord blood. These receptors were collected from a newborn girl in good health. Each CDR3 is given with its conserved first and last residue. Each record gives: J gene, clone size, V gene, D gene, CDR3 DNA, CDR3 protein. The D gene is left open where the match is weak. The listing skips clone size in some rows; elsewhere it reads once, few, many or a size class.

TRBJ2-4 - TRBV5-6 - TGTGCCAGCAGTTCTGGACAGCCCGAACTAGCCAAAAACATTCAGTACTTC CASSSGQPELAKNIQYF
TRBJ2-7 few TRBV10-2 TRBD1 TGCGCCAGCAGGACAAGGGGGCTTTACGAGCAGTACTTC CASRTRGLYEQYF
TRBJ2-7 - TRBV11-2 - TGTGCCAGTAGGTTCCTGCCCCGGGACGTTCCCTACGAGCAGTACTTC CASRFLPRDVPYEQYF
TRBJ1-2 few TRBV4-2 - TGTGCCAGCAGCCAGGGCTACGACCTGAACTATGGCTACACCTTC CASSQGYDLNYGYTF
TRBJ2-3 - TRBV9 - TGTGCCAGCAGCGTAACCCTAGTGCCCACAGATACGCAGTATTTT CASSVTLVPTDTQYF
TRBJ1-1 - TRBV2 TRBD1 TGTGCCAGCAGGAGTCAGGGGGGCACTGAAGCTTTCTTT CASRSQGGTEAFF
TRBJ1-2 few TRBV6-5 - TGTGCCAGCAGTTACGTAGGGAACTCCAACTATGGCTACACCTTC CASSYVGNSNYGYTF
TRBJ2-7 - TRBV19 TRBD1 TGTGCCAGTAGTATCGGGACAGGGCTTTACGAGCAGTACTTC CASSIGTGLYEQYF
TRBJ2-1 few TRBV18 TRBD2 TGTGCCAGCTCACCAAGACTAGCGGGGTCACGAGAGCAGTTCTTC CASSPRLAGSREQFF
TRBJ2-1 few TRBV4-1 TRBD2 TGCGCCAGCAGCCAAACTAGCGGGAGTAGCTCCTACAATGAGCAGTTCTTC CASSQTSGSSSYNEQFF
TRBJ2-5 few TRBV28 - TGTGCCAGCAGTTTCAGGCCGCAGGGCCAAGAGACCCAGTACTTC CASSFRPQGQETQYF
TRBJ2-1 - TRBV6-1 TRBD2 TGTGCCAGCAGTGAAGCCCTAGCGGGGGGTTACAATGAGCAGTTCTTC CASSEALAGGYNEQFF
TRBJ2-7 - TRBV5-1 TRBD1 TGCGCCAGCAGCTTGGTTACCGGGACAGCAACCTACGAGCAGTACTTC CASSLVTGTATYEQYF
TRBJ2-2 - TRBV6-1 - TGTGCCAGCAATCGTGACAGCTTTATCGGGGAGCTGTTTTTT CASNRDSFIGELFF
TRBJ2-1 many TRBV2 - TGTGCCAGCAGCGAGGGGGGTGAGCAGTTCTTC CASSEGGEQFF
TRBJ2-1 - TRBV6-5 - TGTGCCAGCAGTTATCCGCCTCGGGCCTCCTGCAATGAGCAGTTCTTC CASSYPPRASCNEQFF
TRBJ1-2 - TRBV7-9 - TGTGCCAGCAGCTTAGCGGGCCCCTACAGGGCGCCCCATGGCTACACCTTC CASSLAGPYRAPHGYTF
TRBJ2-1 few TRBV9 TRBD1 TGTGCCAGCAGCCAGTCGCCAGGGGGCATCTACAATGAGCAGTTCTTC CASSQSPGGIYNEQFF
TRBJ2-7 few TRBV2 - TGTGCCAGCACTGGCTTTTTGTACGAGCAGTACTTC CASTGFLYEQYF